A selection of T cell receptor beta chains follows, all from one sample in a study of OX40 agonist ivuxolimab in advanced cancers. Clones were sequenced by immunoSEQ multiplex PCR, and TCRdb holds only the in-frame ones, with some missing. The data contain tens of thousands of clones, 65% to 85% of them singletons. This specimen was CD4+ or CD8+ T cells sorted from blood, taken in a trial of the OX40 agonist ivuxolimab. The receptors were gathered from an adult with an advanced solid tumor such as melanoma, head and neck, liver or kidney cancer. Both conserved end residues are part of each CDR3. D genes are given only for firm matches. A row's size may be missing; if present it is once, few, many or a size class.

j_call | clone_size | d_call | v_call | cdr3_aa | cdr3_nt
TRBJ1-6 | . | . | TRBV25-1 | CASSDLHTNSPLHF | TGTGCCAGCAGTGATCTACATACAAATTCACCCCTCCACTTT
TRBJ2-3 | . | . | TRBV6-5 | CASSLSGVATDTQYF | TGTGCCAGCAGTTTGTCGGGAGTGGCGACAGATACGCAGTATTTT
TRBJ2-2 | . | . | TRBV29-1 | CSVEWGRGTGELFF | TGCAGCGTTGAGTGGGGGCGCGGCACCGGGGAGCTGTTTTTT
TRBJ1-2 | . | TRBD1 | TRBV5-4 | CASSLPAGTGNYGYTF | TGTGCCAGCAGCTTGCCAGCCGGGACAGGGAACTATGGCTACACCTTC
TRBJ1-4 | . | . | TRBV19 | CASSIDQAGTEKLFF | TGTGCCAGTAGTATAGATCAGGCAGGGACTGAAAAACTGTTTTTT
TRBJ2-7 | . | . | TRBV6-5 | CASSDSTRGHEQYF | TGTGCCAGCAGTGACTCAACCCGGGGCCACGAGCAGTACTTC
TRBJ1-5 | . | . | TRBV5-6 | CASSRRGNQPQHF | TGTGCCAGCAGCCGTCGAGGGAATCAGCCCCAGCATTTT
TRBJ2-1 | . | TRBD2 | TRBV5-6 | CASSSRLAGREQFF | TGTGCCAGCTCGTCCCGGCTAGCGGGACGGGAGCAGTTCTTC
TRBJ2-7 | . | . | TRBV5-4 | CASSLAGRVGEQYF | TGTGCCAGCAGCTTGGCTGGCAGGGTAGGCGAGCAGTACTTC
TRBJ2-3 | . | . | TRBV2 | CASSEAEGTDTQYF | TGTGCCAGCAGTGAAGCAGAAGGCACAGATACGCAGTATTTT
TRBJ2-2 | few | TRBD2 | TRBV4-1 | CASSQIFTRGRAGTGELFF | TGCGCCAGCAGCCAAATCTTCACTCGCGGGAGGGCCGGTACCGGGGAGCTGTTTTTT
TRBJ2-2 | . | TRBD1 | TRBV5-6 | CASSLVGQRNTGELFF | TGTGCCAGCAGCTTGGTGGGACAGCGGAACACCGGGGAGCTGTTTTTT
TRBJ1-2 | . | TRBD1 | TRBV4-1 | CASSQPDREDYGYTF | TGCGCCAGCAGCCAACCGGACAGGGAGGACTATGGCTACACCTTC
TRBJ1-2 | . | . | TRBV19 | CASSPRQYGIYGYTF | TGTGCCAGTAGTCCTAGACAGTATGGGATATATGGCTACACCTTC
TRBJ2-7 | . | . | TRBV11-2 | CASSPATRTYEQYF | TGTGCCAGCAGCCCGGCGACTAGAACCTACGAGCAGTACTTC
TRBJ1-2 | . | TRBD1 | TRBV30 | CAWGGQGSNYGYTF | TGTGCCTGGGGAGGACAGGGTTCCAACTATGGCTACACCTTC
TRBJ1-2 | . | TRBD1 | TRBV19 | CASSIDRTGRTISGYTF | TGTGCCAGTAGTATAGATCGGACAGGGCGTACTATTTCTGGCTACACCTTC
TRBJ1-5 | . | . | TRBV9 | CAILDQPQHF | TGTGCCATTTTGGATCAGCCCCAGCATTTT
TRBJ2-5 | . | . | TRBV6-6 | CASSPGWGETQYF | TGTGCCAGCAGTCCCGGGTGGGGTGAGACCCAGTACTTC
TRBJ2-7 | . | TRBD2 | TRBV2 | CASSQVFSGEQYF | TGTGCCAGCAGTCAAGTATTTAGCGGGGAGCAGTACTTC
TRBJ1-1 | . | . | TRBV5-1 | CASSPAGGGSNTEAFF | TGCGCCAGCAGCCCGGCCGGGGGGGGCTCGAACACTGAAGCTTTCTTT
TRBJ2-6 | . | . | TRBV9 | CASSRGGANVLTF | TGTGCCAGCAGCCGAGGGGGGGCCAACGTCCTGACTTTC
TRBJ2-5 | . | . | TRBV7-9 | CASSLGRQRQETQYF | TGTGCCAGCAGCTTAGGGAGACAGAGGCAAGAGACCCAGTACTTC
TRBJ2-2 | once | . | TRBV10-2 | CASRLAGAGELFF | TGCGCCAGCAGACTAGCTGGCGCCGGGGAGCTGTTTTTT
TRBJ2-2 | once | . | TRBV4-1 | CASKDGTSWNTGELFF | TGCGCCAGCAAGGACGGGACTTCCTGGAACACCGGGGAGCTGTTTTTT
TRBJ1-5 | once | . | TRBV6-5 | CASSHRANQPQHF | TGTGCCAGCAGCCATCGGGCGAATCAGCCCCAGCATTTT
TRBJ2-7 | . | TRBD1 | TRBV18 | CASSAGTGAYEQYF | TGTGCCAGCTCAGCCGGGACAGGCGCCTACGAGCAGTACTTC
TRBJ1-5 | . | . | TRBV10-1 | CASSESHQPQHF | TGCGCCAGCAGTGAGTCACATCAGCCCCAGCATTTT
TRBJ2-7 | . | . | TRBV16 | CASSQSDGEQYF | TGTGCCAGCAGCCAATCGGATGGGGAGCAGTACTTC
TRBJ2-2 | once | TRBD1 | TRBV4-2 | CASSQEGQGGTGELFF | TGTGCCAGCAGCCAGGAAGGACAGGGAGGCACCGGGGAGCTGTTTTTT
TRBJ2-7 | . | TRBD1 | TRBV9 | CASSVTGGEDEQYF | TGTGCCAGCAGCGTCACAGGGGGCGAGGACGAGCAGTACTTC
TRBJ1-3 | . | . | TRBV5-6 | CASSSLFNTIYF | TGTGCCAGCAGCAGTTTATTTAACACCATATATTTT
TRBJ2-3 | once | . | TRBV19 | CASSSGYYTDTQYF | .
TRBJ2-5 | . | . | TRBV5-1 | CASSLVEETQYF | TGCGCCAGCAGCTTGGTTGAAGAGACCCAGTACTTC
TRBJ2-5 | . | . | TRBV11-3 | CASSLVQGQETQYF | TGTGCCAGCAGCTTAGTCCAGGGTCAAGAGACCCAGTACTTC
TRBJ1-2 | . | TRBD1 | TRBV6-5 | CASSYSGTAYAGYTF | TGTGCCAGCAGTTACTCCGGGACAGCCTACGCTGGCTACACCTTC
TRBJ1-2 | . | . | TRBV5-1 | CASSLASVPGGYTF | TGCGCCAGCAGCTTGGCCTCTGTGCCGGGTGGCTACACCTTC
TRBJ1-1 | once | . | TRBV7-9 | CASSTLGVNTEAFF | TGTGCCAGCAGCACTTTGGGGGTGAACACTGAAGCTTTCTTT
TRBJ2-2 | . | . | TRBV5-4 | CASSFGSSGTGELFF | TGTGCCAGCAGCTTCGGTAGCTCGGGCACCGGGGAGCTGTTTTTT
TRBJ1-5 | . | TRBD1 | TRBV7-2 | CASSLTGTENQPQHF | TGTGCCAGCAGCCTTACCGGGACAGAGAATCAGCCCCAGCATTTT
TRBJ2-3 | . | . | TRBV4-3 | CASSRGGKDTQYF | TGCGCCAGCAGTCGTGGAGGGAAAGATACGCAGTATTTT
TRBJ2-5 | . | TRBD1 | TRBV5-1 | CASSLGRDRVFGEETQYF | TGCGCCAGCAGCTTGGGGCGGGACAGGGTTTTCGGCGAAGAGACCCAGTACTTC
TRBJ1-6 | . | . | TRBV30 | CACTRDYNSPLHF | TGTGCCTGCACTCGGGATTATAATTCACCCCTCCACTTT
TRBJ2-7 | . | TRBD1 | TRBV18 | CASSPASDRSPYEQYF | TGTGCCAGCTCACCTGCTTCGGACAGGTCACCTTACGAGCAGTACTTC
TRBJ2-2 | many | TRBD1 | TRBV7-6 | CASSSAGTGMNTGELFF | TGTGCCAGCAGCTCGGCCGGGACAGGGATGAACACCGGGGAGCTGTTTTTT
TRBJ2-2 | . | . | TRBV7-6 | CASSLTPGTGELFF | TGTGCCAGCAGCCTAACGCCGGGTACCGGGGAGCTGTTTTTT
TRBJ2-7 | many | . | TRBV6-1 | CASSGGSLYEQYF | TGTGCCAGCAGTGGGGGTTCTTTATACGAGCAGTACTTC
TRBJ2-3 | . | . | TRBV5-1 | CASTNTDTQYF | TGCGCCAGCACCAACACAGATACGCAGTATTTT
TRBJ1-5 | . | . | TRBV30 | CAWSRGGANQPQHF | TGTGCCTGGAGCCGAGGGGGGGCAAATCAGCCCCAGCATTTT